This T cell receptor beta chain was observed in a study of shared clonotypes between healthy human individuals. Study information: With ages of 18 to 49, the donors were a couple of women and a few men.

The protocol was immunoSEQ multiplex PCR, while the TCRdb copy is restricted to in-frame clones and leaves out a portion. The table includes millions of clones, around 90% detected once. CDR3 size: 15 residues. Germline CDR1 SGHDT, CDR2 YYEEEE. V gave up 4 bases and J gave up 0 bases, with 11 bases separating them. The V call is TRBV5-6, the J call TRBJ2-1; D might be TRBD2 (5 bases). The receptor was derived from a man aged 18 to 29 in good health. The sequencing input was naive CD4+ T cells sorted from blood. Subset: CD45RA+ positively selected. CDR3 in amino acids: CASSLGLNSYNEQFF. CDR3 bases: TGTGCCAGCAGCCTCGGACTGAACTCCTACAATGAGCAGTTCTTC.